The source of this T cell receptor beta chain is a study of blood T cell repertoires in COVID-19. Study-level background: The United States, Italy and Spain were the sources of the acute and convalescent COVID-19 samples. From T cells, B-cell-depleted T cells, or PBMCs came the material, which was cDNA or gDNA.

As processed by the authors: The assay estimated nucleated cells by amplifying reference gene primers. Assay: immunoSEQ multiplex PCR; the TCRdb copy retains only in-frame clones and omits some. V, J and clone size are taken as reported in that table, and D and trimming were inferred from the DNA itself. Of over 60,000 clones in the sample, 70% to 90% were seen once. With 4 bases removed from V and 0 bases from J, the gap between germline ends came to 11 bases. The V gene's germline CDR1 is SGHKS and CDR2 YYEKEE (reference sequence). This CDR3 comprises 14 residues. The receptor comes from a man in his forties with acute or convalescent COVID-19. Sequencing input: peripheral blood. The V gene is TRBV5-5, the J gene TRBJ2-7, with D maybe TRBD2 (6 bases). This chain's CDR3 is CASSRDFDSYEQYF. For the CDR3, the DNA is TGTGCCAGCAGCAGGGACTTCGACTCCTACGAGCAGTACTTC.